Listed below are T cell receptor beta chains from one sample, sequenced in a study of blood T cell repertoires in COVID-19. Sequencing used immunoSEQ multiplex PCR; TCRdb keeps in-frame clones, though not all of them. Seen here are some 700,000 clones, approximately 90% observed once, and the top ten hold roughly 0.25%. Sequencing used peripheral blood. These receptors all stem from a woman between 18 and 29 years old with acute or convalescent COVID-19. Each CDR3 is given with its conserved first and last residue. D genes are given only for firm matches. The listing skips clone size in some rows; elsewhere it reads once, few, many or a size class.

>TRBD1|NA|TRBJ2-2|TRBV24-1
CATSPGGDRVDTGELFF
TGTGCCACCAGCCCAGGGGGGGACAGGGTTGACACCGGGGAGCTGTTTTTT
>NA|NA|TRBJ2-2|TRBV12-3/TRBV12-4
CASSLSSAGELFF
TGTGCCAGCAGTTTATCGAGTGCCGGGGAGCTGTTTTTT
>NA|NA|TRBJ1-2|TRBV2
CASSKFDMTNYGYTF
TGTGCCAGCAGTAAATTTGACATGACTAACTATGGCTACACCTTC
>NA|NA|TRBJ2-1|TRBV6-5
CASSARTENEQFF
TGTGCCAGCAGCGCCCGGACAGAGAATGAGCAGTTCTTC
>TRBD1|few|TRBJ2-7|TRBV6-6
CASSPGTGGAGAYEQYF
TGTGCCAGCAGTCCCGGGACAGGGGGAGCGGGGGCCTACGAGCAGTACTTC
>TRBD2|NA|TRBJ2-7|TRBV9
CASSVSGGLSYEQYF
TGTGCCAGCAGCGTTAGCGGGGGCCTCTCCTACGAGCAGTACTTC
>NA|NA|TRBJ1-3|TRBV25-1
CASSERGNTIYF
TGTGCCAGCAGTGAACGTGGAAACACCATATATTTT
>TRBD1|NA|TRBJ1-1|TRBV9
CASSVGGGQGNTEAFF
TGTGCCAGCAGCGTAGGGGGAGGACAGGGGAACACTGAAGCTTTCTTT
>NA|NA|TRBJ1-2|TRBV20-1
CSAFAGGYTF
TGCAGTGCTTTCGCGGGGGGGTACACCTTC
>NA|NA|TRBJ1-2|TRBV6-1
CASSEALLGGYGYTF
TGTGCCAGCAGTGAAGCGCTTCTGGGAGGGTATGGCTACACCTTC
>NA|NA|TRBJ2-3|TRBV2
CASAGGFTDTQYF
TGTGCCAGCGCCGGGGGTTTCACAGATACGCAGTATTTT
>TRBD2|NA|TRBJ2-2|TRBV4-3
CASSQDESGVRYTGELFF
TGCGCCAGCAGCCAAGACGAGAGCGGGGTTAGGTACACCGGGGAGCTGTTTTTT
>NA|once|TRBJ1-1|TRBV9
CASSALTRGTEAFF
TGTGCCAGCAGCGCCCTAACTCGGGGCACTGAAGCTTTCTTT
>NA|NA|TRBJ2-7|TRBV5-1
CASSRSPKEQYF
TGCGCCAGCAGCCGATCCCCTAAAGAGCAGTACTTC
>NA|NA|TRBJ1-3|TRBV4-2
CASSQEHRNTIYF
TGTGCCAGCAGCCAAGAACATCGCAACACCATATATTTT
>NA|NA|TRBJ2-3|TRBV19
CASGLGGTDTQYF
TGTGCCAGCGGACTGGGGGGTACAGATACGCAGTATTTT
>NA|NA|TRBJ2-7|TRBV30
CAWSGGGSSYEQYF
TGTGCCTGGAGTGGTGGGGGCAGCTCCTACGAGCAGTACTTC
>TRBD1|NA|TRBJ2-1|TRBV19
CASSMEDRVHNEQFF
TGTGCCAGTAGTATGGAGGACAGGGTCCACAATGAGCAGTTCTTC
>NA|NA|TRBJ1-2|TRBV12-3/TRBV12-4
CASSGLSYGYTF
TGTGCCAGCAGTGGGCTTAGCTATGGCTACACCTTC
>NA|once|TRBJ1-4|TRBV7-9
CASSAEGGFIEKLFF
TGTGCCAGCAGCGCCGAGGGTGGGTTCATTGAAAAACTGTTTTTT
>NA|NA|TRBJ1-2|TRBV30
CAWRWGGYGYTF
TGTGCCTGGAGATGGGGGGGCTATGGCTACACCTTC
>NA|few|TRBJ1-2|TRBV27
CASRFLGRVDYGYTF
TGTGCCAGCAGGTTTCTGGGGAGGGTGGACTATGGCTACACCTTC
>NA|few|TRBJ1-1|TRBV5-1
CASKVGQNTEAFF
TGCGCCAGCAAAGTCGGACAGAACACTGAAGCTTTCTTT
>NA|NA|TRBJ1-1|TRBV18
CASSPTTEMGEAFF
TGTGCCAGCTCACCGACGACAGAGATGGGTGAAGCTTTCTTT
>NA|NA|TRBJ2-7|TRBV5-4
CASSARKPSYEQYF
TGTGCCAGCAGCGCCAGAAAACCCTCCTACGAGCAGTACTTC
>NA|NA|TRBJ1-6|TRBV6-4
CASQESYNSPLHF
TGTGCCAGTCAAGAGTCCTATAATTCACCCCTCCACTTT
>NA|NA|TRBJ1-1|TRBV3-1/TRBV3-2
CASSQNPGQREAFF
TGTGCCAGCAGCCAAAACCCTGGGCAGAGAGAAGCTTTCTTT
>NA|once|TRBJ1-6|TRBV18
CASSPGAGSPLHF
TGTGCCAGCTCACCAGGGGCTGGGTCACCCCTCCACTTT
>NA|NA|TRBJ1-2|TRBV9
CASSSQAAGGYTF
TGTGCCAGCAGCTCCCAGGCGGCGGGTGGCTACACCTTC
>TRBD1|NA|TRBJ1-5|TRBV10-3
CAITDRAGQPQHF
TGTGCCATCACTGACAGGGCAGGGCAGCCCCAGCATTTT
>NA|NA|TRBJ2-1|TRBV24-1
CATSDTPGQGNEQFF
TGTGCCACCAGTGACACCCCGGGACAAGGAAACGAGCAGTTCTTC
>TRBD1|NA|TRBJ1-5|TRBV30
CAWSRDRGVGNQPQHF
TGTGCCTGGAGTCGGGACAGGGGGGTGGGCAATCAGCCCCAGCATTTT
>NA|NA|TRBJ2-2|TRBV25-1
CASSGPNTGELFF
TGTGCCAGCAGTGGGCCGAACACCGGGGAGCTGTTTTTT
>TRBD1|NA|TRBJ2-2|TRBV5-6
CASSFGTGFYTGELFF
TGTGCCAGCAGCTTCGGGACAGGGTTTTACACCGGGGAGCTGTTTTTT
>TRBD2|NA|TRBJ2-5|TRBV14
CASSREIRGGYQETQYF
TGTGCCAGCAGCCGTGAGATCCGCGGGGGGTACCAAGAGACCCAGTACTTC
>TRBD1|once|TRBJ1-2|TRBV3-1/TRBV3-2
CASSRREGARVHGYTF
TGTGCCAGCAGCCGGCGTGAGGGGGCGCGGGTACATGGCTACACCTTC
>NA|NA|TRBJ1-2|TRBV6-2/TRBV6-3
CASSYSRIGYTF
TGTGCCAGCAGTTACTCGAGGATTGGCTACACCTTC
>TRBD2|NA|TRBJ2-5|TRBV4-1
CASSQGGTSGVETQYF
TGCGCCAGCAGCCAAGGAGGGACTAGCGGGGTTGAGACCCAGTACTTC
>NA|NA|TRBJ1-2|TRBV19
CASRLGVGYTF
TGTGCCAGCCGCCTAGGCGTCGGCTACACCTTC
>TRBD2|NA|TRBJ2-2|TRBV13
CASSSGLAGGPHTGELFF
TGTGCCAGCAGCTCCGGACTAGCGGGGGGGCCTCACACCGGGGAGCTGTTTTTT
>NA|NA|TRBJ2-7|TRBV6-5
CASGQGYEQYF
TGTGCCAGCGGGCAGGGCTACGAGCAGTACTTC
>NA|NA|TRBJ2-7|TRBV5-6
CASSAPGPRAGYEQYF
TGTGCCAGCAGCGCGCCGGGTCCCCGGGCGGGCTACGAGCAGTACTTC
>TRBD2|NA|TRBJ2-1|TRBV28
CAISLAGGSSYNEQFF
TGTGCCATTTCACTAGCGGGGGGGAGCTCCTACAATGAGCAGTTCTTC
>NA|NA|TRBJ1-5|TRBV7-2
CASSLGQLSNQPQHF
TGTGCCAGCAGCCTAGGACAACTTAGCAATCAGCCCCAGCATTTT
>NA|NA|TRBJ1-3|TRBV6-1
CASSEDTVNTIYF
TGTGCCAGCAGTGAAGATACAGTAAACACCATATATTTT
>NA|NA|TRBJ1-2|TRBV6-5
CAIFGQKHGYTF
TGTGCCATCTTCGGACAGAAGCATGGCTACACCTTC
>NA|NA|TRBJ1-1|TRBV19
CASSIWAGGANTEAFF
TGTGCCAGTAGTATATGGGCGGGGGGGGCGAACACTGAAGCTTTCTTT
>TRBD1|NA|TRBJ1-2|TRBV6-5
CASSHTRDSPQHTF
TGTGCCAGCAGTCACACAAGGGACAGCCCTCAGCATACCTTC
>TRBD1|once|TRBJ1-5|TRBV7-9
CASSPGQGGNQPQHF
TGTGCCAGCAGCCCGGGACAGGGGGGTAATCAGCCCCAGCATTTT
>NA|NA|TRBJ1-1|TRBV19
CASIPGFDRSNTEAFF
TGTGCCAGTATCCCTGGGTTTGACAGGTCGAACACTGAAGCTTTCTTT
>NA|NA|TRBJ2-3|TRBV5-6
CASSLRAETAITDTQYF
TGTGCCAGCAGCTTGCGCGCGGAGACGGCCATCACAGATACGCAGTATTTT